These 27 T cell receptor beta chains share one sample of origin, sequenced in a study of molecular identifiers for immune sequencing clone quantification. TCRdb re-called the PCR reads with MiXCR, one entry per CDR3 protein. The table lists around 460,000 distinct CDR3 sequences, about 22% of them singletons, with 0.65% to 0.95% in the top ten. Sequencing was done on a sample of naive CD8+ T cells from blood, with Jurkat cell RNA spiked in. The subset: FACS-sorted CD8+CD4-CCR7+CD45RA+ naive T cells. The receptors derive from a human donor in good health. Some libraries in this study had Jurkat cell RNA spiked in.

This clonotype was detected only a few times. The rearrangement links TRBV7-9 to TRBJ1-4; weak D call: TRBD1 (5 bases). Germline V gene data show CDR1 as SEHNR and CDR2 as FQNEAQ (reference sequence). Trimming took 1 base from V and 0 from J, leaving 18 bases between them. CDR3 length: 19 amino acids. CDR3 amino acids: CASSLEIGGLDPTNEKLFF. CDR3 nucleotides: TGTGCCAGCAGCTTAGAGATCGGGGGTCTAGATCCAACTAATGAAAAACTGTTTTTT.

There are a few counts of this clonotype. The V call is TRBV4-1, the J call TRBJ1-1; D is ambiguous. The CDR3 has 18 residues. V dropped 1 base and J dropped 4 bases, with 22 bases sitting between them. From germline, CDR1 is MGHRA and CDR2 YSYEKL. The CDR3 DNA is TGCGCCAGCAGCCAAGTCCAAATACTGACCGGGAAATTCACTGAAGCTTTCTTT. It yields the protein CASSQVQILTGKFTEAFF.

The chain employs TRBV28 and TRBJ1-4; 7 nucleotides agree with TRBD1. V was pared by 5 bases and J by 3 bases, with 6 bases of the junction left unmatched. This CDR3 has 15 amino acids. CDR1 MDHEN and CDR2 SYDVKM come from the germline V gene. In DNA form, the CDR3 reads TGTGCCAGCAGTGCACAGGGGAGTGCTAATGAAAAACTGTTTTTT. This gives the protein CASSAQGSANEKLFF.

Ten or more counts support this clonotype. This sequence joins TRBV9 and TRBJ2-3; 10 bases are a match to TRBD2. Germline CDR1 and CDR2: SGDLS and YYNGEE. With 0 bases clipped from V and 6 bases from J, the junction kept 7 bases outside the gene matches. This CDR3 has 16 residues. In DNA, the CDR3 is TGTGCCAGCAGCGTAGGTAGGCTAGCGGGGGCGGATACGCAGTATTTT. Protein product: CASSVGRLAGADTQYF.

This clonotype was picked up a small number of times. A much larger clone sits a single nucleotide away, making a read error possible. The chain links TRBV10-3 to TRBJ2-7, with D possibly TRBD2 on 5 matching bases. Germline assignment: CDR1 ENHRY and CDR2 SYGVKD. The CDR3 totals 13 residues. The CDR3 DNA reads as TGTGCCATCAGAGAGGGCAGCTCCTACGGGCAGTACTTC. It is translated as CAIREGSSYGQYF.

Turning to this clonotype: Lacking the conserved final phenylalanine or tryptophan, this CDR3 likely reflects a read error. The chain uses TRBV15 and TRBJ1-4; D gene ambiguous. There are 14 residues in the CDR3. Germline values: CDR1 LNHNV, CDR2 YYDKDF (reference sequence). The CDR3 sequence is CVTSSRADGEKLFS. The CDR3 nucleotides read TGTGTCACCAGCAGTCGCGCGGACGGCGAAAAACTGTTTTCT.

The table lists this clonotype with a few counts. The chain couples TRBV29-1 to TRBJ1-2, with D hard to call. This CDR3 is 13 amino acids long. The germline gives CDR1 SQVTM, CDR2 ANQGSEA. Trimming removed 3 bases from V and 2 bases from J, with 10 bases in between. CDR3 in amino acids: CSVDGRTNYGYTF. DNA of the CDR3: TGCAGCGTTGATGGGCGGACCAACTATGGCTACACCTTC.

The chain couples TRBV2 to TRBJ1-1, with TRBD1 identical over 7 bases. Per germline, CDR1 SNHLY and CDR2 FYNNEI. V was clipped by 6 bases and J by 6 bases; unmatched bases: 4. The CDR3 is made up of 12 amino acids. The CDR3 DNA is TGTGCCAGCAGAGTTACAGGGGCTGAAGCTTTCTTT. It yields the protein CASRVTGAEAFF.

This clonotype was seen a handful of times. This chain links TRBV7-9 with TRBJ1-1; tentative D call: TRBD1 (6 bases). The CDR3 extends over 15 amino acids. Trimming cost V 5 bases and J 1 base, with 14 bases left between them. CDR1 is SEHNR, CDR2 FQNEAQ, per germline (reference sequence). The chain's CDR3 is CASSPGGGANTEAFF. The CDR3 DNA reads TGTGCCAGCAGCCCCGGGGGGGGCGCGAACACTGAAGCTTTCTTT.

This clonotype was seen more than once but under ten times. The chain combines TRBV19 with TRBJ1-1; D not resolved. With 1 base removed from V and 2 bases from J, the gap between germline ends came to 8 bases. This CDR3 is 14 amino acids long. Looked up from germline, CDR1 is LNHDA and CDR2 is SQIVND (reference sequence). DNA of the CDR3: TGTGCCAGTAGTATAGGGACTTCCAACACTGAAGCTTTCTTT. This encodes CASSIGTSNTEAFF.

This clonotype was found many times. The rearrangement uses TRBV6-5 and TRBJ1-5, with D unclear. This CDR3 has 15 residues. Per germline, CDR1 MNHEY and CDR2 SVGAGI. V gave up 2 bases and J gave up 2 bases, with 10 bases separating them. The CDR3, as DNA: TGTGCCAGCAGTTACGGGCCCCGGGGCAATCAGCCCCAGCATTTT. Protein product: CASSYGPRGNQPQHF.

This clonotype has more than one count but fewer than ten. The genes are TRBV13 and TRBJ2-2; TRBD1 agrees at 10 bases. Germline CDR1 PRHDT, CDR2 FYEKMQ (reference sequence). V lost 5 bases and J lost 0; bases outside the gene matches: 12. This CDR3 has 19 amino acids. The CDR3 spells CASSQTGTGDASNTGELFF. The CDR3 coding sequence is TGTGCCAGCAGCCAAACCGGGACAGGGGATGCCTCGAACACCGGGGAGCTGTTTTTT. Full variable domain (rest looked up from reference TRBV13 and TRBJ2-2): AAGVIQSPRHLIKEKRETATLKCYPIPRHDTVYWYQQGPGQDPQFLISFYEKMQSDKGSIPDRFSAQQFSDYHSELNMSSLELGDSALYFCASSQTGTGDASNTGELFFGEGSRLTVL.

This clonotype has more than one count but fewer than ten. V usage is TRBV19 and J usage is TRBJ1-3; D call uncertain. This CDR3 region has 13 residues. The germline V gene has CDR1 LNHDA and CDR2 SQIVND (reference sequence). Between the trimmed V and J ends, which lost 7 bases and 4 bases, there was a span of 11 bases. This CDR3 reads CASTQAAGNTIYF. The CDR3, as DNA: TGTGCCAGTACCCAGGCGGCCGGAAACACCATATATTTT.

This clonotype was seen repeatedly, ten times or more. The chain joins TRBV12-3 or TRBV12-4 to TRBJ1-5; 7 bases fit TRBD1. The V and J ends lost 5 bases and 7 bases, in that order; junction bases with no gene match: 8. This CDR3 spans 14 amino acids. The chain's CDR3 is CASSMDRSGQPQHF. CDR3 in DNA: TGTGCCAGCAGTATGGACAGGTCCGGGCAGCCCCAGCATTTT.

This clonotype occurred a few times. The chain is built from TRBV4-3 and TRBJ2-2; 12 nucleotides align to TRBD2. This CDR3 has 19 residues. CDR1 and CDR2 from the germline V gene are LGHNA and YSLEER. Trimming took 1 base from V and 3 from J; bases not matched to a gene: 9. The CDR3 sequence: CASSQGWTSGVEDTGELFF. The CDR3 DNA follows: TGCGCCAGCAGCCAAGGGTGGACTAGCGGGGTGGAAGACACCGGGGAGCTGTTTTTT.

Regarding this clonotype: A much larger clone differs from this one at a single base, so this may be a read error. The CDR3 coding sequence is TGTGCCGGCAACCAAGCCCTCTCCCCCTACGAGCAGTACTTC. The encoded protein is CAGNQALSPYEQYF. The rearrangement joins TRBV5-3 to TRBJ2-7; no firm D call. TRBV5-3 is labeled an ORF, and its function is uncertain. The CDR3 contains 14 residues. With 10 bases removed from V and 2 bases from J, the gap between germline ends came to 19 bases.

This clonotype came up many times. The chain employs TRBV30 and TRBJ1-1, with D uncertain. Germline-derived CDR1 and CDR2 are GTSNPN and SVGIG (reference sequence). With 0 bases removed from V and 0 bases from J, the gap between germline ends came to 11 bases. The CDR3 is made up of 15 amino acids. The CDR3 DNA follows: TGTGCCTGGAGTGTGGGGTCAGGAATGAACACTGAAGCTTTCTTT. It is translated as CAWSVGSGMNTEAFF.

This clonotype was detected a few times. The chain links TRBV12-3 or TRBV12-4 to TRBJ1-2; D is unclear. The V and J ends lost 6 bases and 3 bases respectively, with 11 bases between them. The CDR3 is 13 amino acids. CDR3: CASSVLTDYGYTF. CDR3 DNA: TGTGCCAGCAGCGTCCTGACCGACTATGGCTACACCTTC.

In its sample, this clonotype was seen a few times. J is TRBJ1-5 and V is TRBV19; tentative D call: TRBD1 (5 bases). Trimming cost V 7 bases and J 0 bases, with 16 bases left between them. The CDR3 runs 16 residues. Germline V gene data show CDR1 as LNHDA and CDR2 as SQIVND (reference sequence). The CDR3 region has the DNA TGTGCCAGTACCCTCCAGGTCAGGGATAGCAATCAGCCCCAGCATTTT. Protein sequence: CASTLQVRDSNQPQHF.

The table lists this clonotype with many counts. V usage is TRBV13 and J usage is TRBJ2-3; D gene uncertain. This CDR3 is 15 amino acids long. The germline gives CDR1 PRHDT, CDR2 FYEKMQ (reference sequence). V lost 1 base, J lost 1 base, and 9 bases lay in between. The CDR3 loop reads CASSLATQGTDTQYF. CDR3 coding DNA: TGTGCCAGCAGCTTAGCGACACAAGGCACAGATACGCAGTATTTT.

This clonotype was seen more than once but under ten times. The chain joins TRBV9 to TRBJ2-1; TRBD2 aligns across 7 bases. CDR3 length: 14 residues. Germline-derived CDR1 and CDR2 are SGDLS and YYNGEE. With 0 bases clipped from V and 8 bases from J, the junction kept 5 bases outside the gene matches. In DNA form, the CDR3 reads TGTGCCAGCAGCGTAGGGGGGGGGTCCGATGAGCAGTTCTTC. This sequence encodes CASSVGGGSDEQFF. The complete variable domain, with remaining parts taken from reference TRBV9 and TRBJ2-1, reads DSGVTQTPKHLITATGQRVTLRCSPRSGDLSVYWYQQSLDQGLQFLIQYYNGEERAKGNILERFSAQQFPDLHSELNLSSLELGDSALYFCASSVGGGSDEQFFGPGTRLTVL.

In its sample, this clonotype was seen many times. This chain uses TRBV6-5 with TRBJ1-1; the D is unclear. Trimming pared 2 bases from V and 4 bases from J, leaving 8 bases between. CDR1 is MNHEY, CDR2 SVGAGI, per germline. The CDR3 is 13 residues long. CDR3 in amino acids: CASSYPPGTEAFF. The CDR3 DNA follows: TGTGCCAGCAGTTACCCCCCTGGCACTGAAGCTTTCTTT.

Worth noting for this clonotype: A much bigger clone sits one base away, suggesting this may be a read error. V is TRBV7-2 and J is TRBJ2-1; D is ambiguous. V was cut by 1 base and J by 8 bases, with 9 bases left in between. Germline CDR1 is SGHTA and CDR2 is FQGNSA. This CDR3 has 13 amino acids. The CDR3 loop reads CASSLGRADEQFF. CDR3 bases: TGTGCCAGCAGCTTAGGACGGGCCGATGAGCAGTTCTTC.

About this clonotype: Because the CDR3 is missing its conserved closing phenylalanine or tryptophan, this is likely a read error. The DNA is left out, because the CDR3 cannot be placed on it with certainty; the CDR3 is given as TCRdb lists it. V and J are TRBV7-9 and TRBJ1-1; TRBD1, the D gene given by the table, was not confirmed from the DNA. The CDR3 is 12 residues long, counting both termini. Germline CDR1 reads SEHNR; CDR2 reads FQNEAQ (reference sequence). The CDR3 is CASSLGTGETFS.

In this sample, this clonotype turned up a few times. V usage is TRBV5-4 and J usage is TRBJ1-4, with 7 positions matching TRBD1. The CDR3 runs 16 residues. V lost 4 bases, J lost 0 bases, and 6 bases stayed unmatched. Germline V gene sequence: CDR1 SGHNT, CDR2 YYREEE (reference sequence). CDR3 nucleotide sequence: TGTGCCAGCAGCCGCTTGGGACAGTCAACTAATGAAAAACTGTTTTTT. Its protein product is CASSRLGQSTNEKLFF.

This chain connects TRBV6-2 or TRBV6-3 to TRBJ2-2, with 9 bases identical to TRBD2. The junction had 7 bases not matched to a gene; V was cut back by 5 bases and J by 6 bases. CDR3 length: 15 amino acids. The germline CDR1 and CDR2 sequences are MNHEY and SVGEGT. The CDR3 nucleotides are TGTGCCAGCAGTCCCGGGACTAGCCCATCCGGGGAGCTGTTTTTT. It is translated as CASSPGTSPSGELFF.

This clonotype has only a few counts. The CDR3 nucleotides read TGTGCCAGCAGCGCCGAAGGACAGGGGGATTACTATGGCTACACCTTC. Encoded protein: CASSAEGQGDYYGYTF. The chain employs TRBV9 and TRBJ1-2, with 10 positions matching TRBD1. Germline loops: CDR1 SGDLS, CDR2 YYNGEE. This CDR3 comprises 16 residues. J lost 3 bases, V lost 3 bases, and 8 bases had no gene match.